This TCR beta chain was obtained from a study of radiation and T cells in renal cell carcinoma. Findings and limits, study-wide: Baseline intratumoral clonotype presence is unknown without pretreatment biopsies. From baseline, blood top tumor clonotypes peaked at 2 weeks post-radiation.

Repertoires were generated with immunoSEQ multiplex PCR, while TCRdb's copy carries only in-frame clones and drops some. The sample has about 78,000 clones, 80% to 90% seen once. About this clone: Its specificity is not known.

V lost 6 bases to trimming and J lost 5 bases; unmatched junction nucleotides: 3. Per germline, CDR1 SGHTA and CDR2 FQGNSA. The CDR3 runs 14 residues. As to time point: blood 4 weeks post-SBRT, at nephrectomy. Treatment of the sample: 15 Gy SBRT to primary tumor, nephrectomy 4 weeks later. Nephrectomy followed 15 Gy stereotactic body radiation by 4 weeks. Blood was sampled at baseline, 2 weeks and 4 weeks after SBRT. V usage is TRBV7-2 and J usage is TRBJ2-5; TRBD2 agrees at 13 bases. The sequence was obtained from a woman in her 70s with renal cell carcinoma. The source was blood, collected from a patient whose treatment included radiotherapy and nephrectomy. Here the CDR3 reads CASRLAGGPETQYF. DNA for the CDR3: TGTGCCAGCAGACTAGCGGGGGGGCCGGAGACCCAGTACTTC. The full variable domain, in which reference TRBV7-2 and TRBJ2-5 provide the parts outside the CDR3, is GAGVSQSPSNKVTEKGKDVELRCDPISGHTALYWYRQSLGQGLEFLIYFQGNSAPDKSGLPSDRFSAERTGGSVSTLTIQRTQQEDSAVYLCASRLAGGPETQYFGPGTRLLVL.